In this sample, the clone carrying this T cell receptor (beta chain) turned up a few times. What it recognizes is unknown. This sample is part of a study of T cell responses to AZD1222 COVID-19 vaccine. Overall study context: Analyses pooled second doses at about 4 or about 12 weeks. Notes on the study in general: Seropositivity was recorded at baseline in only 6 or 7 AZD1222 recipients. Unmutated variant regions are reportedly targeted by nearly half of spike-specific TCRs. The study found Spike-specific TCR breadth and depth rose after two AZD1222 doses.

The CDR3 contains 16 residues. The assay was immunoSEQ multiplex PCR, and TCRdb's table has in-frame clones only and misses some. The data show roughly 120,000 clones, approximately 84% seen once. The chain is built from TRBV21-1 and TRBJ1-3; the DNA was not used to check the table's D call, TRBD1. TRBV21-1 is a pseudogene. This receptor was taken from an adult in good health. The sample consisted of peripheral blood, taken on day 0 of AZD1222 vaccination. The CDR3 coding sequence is TGTGCCAGCAGCTCCCAGGACAGGCCGAAAGGAAACACCATATATTTT. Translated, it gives CASSSQDRPKGNTIYF.